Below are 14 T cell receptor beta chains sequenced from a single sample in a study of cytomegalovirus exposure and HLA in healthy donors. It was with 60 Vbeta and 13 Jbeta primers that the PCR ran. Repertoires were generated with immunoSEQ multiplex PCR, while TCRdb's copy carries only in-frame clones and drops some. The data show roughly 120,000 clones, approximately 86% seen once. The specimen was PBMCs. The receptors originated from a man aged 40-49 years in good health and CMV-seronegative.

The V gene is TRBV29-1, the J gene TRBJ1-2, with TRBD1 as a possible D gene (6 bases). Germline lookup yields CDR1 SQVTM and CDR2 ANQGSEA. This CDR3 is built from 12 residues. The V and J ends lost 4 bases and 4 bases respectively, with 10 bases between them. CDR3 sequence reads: CSVAPDSYGYTF. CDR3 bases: TGCAGCGTTGCACCGGACAGCTATGGCTACACCTTC.

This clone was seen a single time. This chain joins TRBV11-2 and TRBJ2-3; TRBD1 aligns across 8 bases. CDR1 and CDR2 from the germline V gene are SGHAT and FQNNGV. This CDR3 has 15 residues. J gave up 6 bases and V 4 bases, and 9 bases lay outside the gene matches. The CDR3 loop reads CASSYQDRVKDTQYF. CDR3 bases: TGTGCCAGCAGCTACCAGGACAGGGTTAAGGATACGCAGTATTTT.

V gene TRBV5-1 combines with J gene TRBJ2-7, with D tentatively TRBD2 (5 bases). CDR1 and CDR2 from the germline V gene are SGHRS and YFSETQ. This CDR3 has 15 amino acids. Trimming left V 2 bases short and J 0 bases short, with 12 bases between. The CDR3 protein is CASSLDLASSYEQYF. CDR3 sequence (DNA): TGCGCCAGCAGCTTAGACCTAGCAAGCTCCTACGAGCAGTACTTC.

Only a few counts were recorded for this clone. The CDR3 nucleotides are TGTGCCAGCAGTGGACAGGGGACCAAAACAACCCTCTACGAGCAGTACTTC. It specifies CASSGQGTKTTLYEQYF. This chain uses TRBV6-1 with TRBJ2-7; 8 positions agree with TRBD1. Per germline, CDR1 MNHNS and CDR2 SASEGT. V shed 4 bases and J 3 bases; nucleotides not matched to a gene: 14. This CDR3 spans 17 amino acids.

The DNA for the CDR3 is TGTGCCAGCAGTCCCTTAGCGGGGAACTCCTACGAGCAGTACTTC. Translating gives CASSPLAGNSYEQYF. The chain recombines TRBV27 with TRBJ2-7, with 8 positions matching TRBD2. There are 15 residues in the CDR3. Germline trimming cut 5 bases from V and 0 bases from J; bases unmatched to any gene: 6. Germline CDR1 is MNHEY and CDR2 is SMNVEV (reference sequence).

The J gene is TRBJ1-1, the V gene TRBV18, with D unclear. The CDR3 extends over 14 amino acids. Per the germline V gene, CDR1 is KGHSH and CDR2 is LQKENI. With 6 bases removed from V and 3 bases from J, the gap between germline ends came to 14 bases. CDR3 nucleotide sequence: TGTGCCAGCTCCCCTCTAGGCGGGGACACTGAAGCTTTCTTT. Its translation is CASSPLGGDTEAFF.

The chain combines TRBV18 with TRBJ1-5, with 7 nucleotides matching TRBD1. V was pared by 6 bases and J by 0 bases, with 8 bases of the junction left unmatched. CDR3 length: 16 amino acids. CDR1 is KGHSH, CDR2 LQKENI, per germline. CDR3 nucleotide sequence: TGTGCCAGCTCGCAACAGGGGACTGGTAGCAATCAGCCCCAGCATTTT. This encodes CASSQQGTGSNQPQHF.

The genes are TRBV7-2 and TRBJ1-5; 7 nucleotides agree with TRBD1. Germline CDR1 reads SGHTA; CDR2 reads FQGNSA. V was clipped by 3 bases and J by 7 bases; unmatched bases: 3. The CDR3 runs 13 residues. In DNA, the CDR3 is TGTGCCAGCAGCTTGACAGGGTGGCAGCCCCAGCATTTT. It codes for CASSLTGWQPQHF.

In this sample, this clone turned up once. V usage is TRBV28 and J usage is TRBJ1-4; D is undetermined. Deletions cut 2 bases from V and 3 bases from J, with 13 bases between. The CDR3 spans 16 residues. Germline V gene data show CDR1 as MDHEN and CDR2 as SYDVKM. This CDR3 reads CASSLPPGEANEKLFF. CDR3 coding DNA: TGTGCCAGCAGTTTACCACCCGGGGAAGCTAATGAAAAACTGTTTTTT.

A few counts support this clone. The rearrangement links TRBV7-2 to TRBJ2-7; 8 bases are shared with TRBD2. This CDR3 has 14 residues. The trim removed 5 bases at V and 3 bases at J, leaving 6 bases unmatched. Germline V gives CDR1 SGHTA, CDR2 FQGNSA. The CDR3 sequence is CASSRAGGVYEQYF. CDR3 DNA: TGTGCCAGCAGCCGGGCCGGGGGGGTCTACGAGCAGTACTTC.

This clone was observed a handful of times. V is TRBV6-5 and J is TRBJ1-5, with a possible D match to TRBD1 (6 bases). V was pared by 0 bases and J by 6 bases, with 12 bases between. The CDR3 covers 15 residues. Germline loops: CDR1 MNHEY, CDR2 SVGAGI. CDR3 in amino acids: CASSYSGGVGQPQHF. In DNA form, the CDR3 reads TGTGCCAGCAGTTACTCAGGGGGGGTAGGTCAGCCCCAGCATTTT.

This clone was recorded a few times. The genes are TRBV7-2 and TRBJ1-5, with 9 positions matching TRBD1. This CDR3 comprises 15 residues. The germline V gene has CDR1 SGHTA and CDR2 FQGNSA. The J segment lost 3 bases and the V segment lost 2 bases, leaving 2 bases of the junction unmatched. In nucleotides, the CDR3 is TGTGCCAGCAGCTTACACAGGGGGCCCAATCAGCCCCAGCATTTT. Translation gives CASSLHRGPNQPQHF.

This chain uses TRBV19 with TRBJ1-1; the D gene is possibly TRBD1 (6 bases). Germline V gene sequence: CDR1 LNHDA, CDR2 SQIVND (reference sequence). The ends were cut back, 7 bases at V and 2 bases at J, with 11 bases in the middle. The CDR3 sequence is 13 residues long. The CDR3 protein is CASMDRANTEAFF. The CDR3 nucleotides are TGTGCCAGTATGGACAGAGCAAACACTGAAGCTTTCTTT.

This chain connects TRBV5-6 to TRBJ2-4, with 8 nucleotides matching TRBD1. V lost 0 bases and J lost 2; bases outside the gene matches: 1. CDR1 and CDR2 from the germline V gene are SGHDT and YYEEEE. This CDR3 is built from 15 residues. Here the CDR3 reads CASSLGTGSKNIQYF. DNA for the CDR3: TGTGCCAGCAGCTTGGGGACAGGGTCCAAAAACATTCAGTACTTC.